The 20 T cell receptor beta chains given below trace back to one sample, sequenced in a study of blood T cell repertoires in COVID-19. Assay: immunoSEQ multiplex PCR; the TCRdb copy retains only in-frame clones and omits some. The sample includes hundreds of thousands of clones, 90% of them seen just once. The sequenced material came from peripheral blood. These receptors originate from a middle-aged woman with COVID-19, enrolled during active disease.

CDR3 residues: CASSSQGYYNEQFF. The CDR3 region has the DNA TGTGCCAGTAGTAGTCAGGGATATTACAATGAGCAGTTCTTC. The chain links TRBV19 to TRBJ2-1, with a weak D call TRBD1 (5 bases). The germline V gene has CDR1 LNHDA and CDR2 SQIVND (reference sequence). This CDR3 region has 14 residues. Between the trimmed V and J ends, which lost 4 bases and 4 bases, there was a span of 11 bases.

The CDR3 loop reads CASSSWTGAGGRETQYF. CDR3 nucleotides: TGCGCCAGCAGCTCTTGGACAGGGGCGGGTGGTAGAGAGACCCAGTACTTC. The chain has TRBV5-1 and TRBJ2-5, with TRBD1 matching over 9 bases. The CDR3 totals 17 residues. Germline V gives CDR1 SGHRS, CDR2 YFSETQ. The V segment lost 3 bases and the J segment 4 bases; nucleotides outside the gene matches: 13.

V usage is TRBV5-1 and J usage is TRBJ1-1; 12 nucleotides align to TRBD1. Germline CDR1 reads SGHRS; CDR2 reads YFSETQ. The CDR3 is 15 amino acids. V lost 5 bases and J lost 4; bases outside the gene matches: 6. CDR3 residues: CASSPGTGGPTEAFF. DNA for the CDR3: TGCGCCAGCAGTCCCGGGACAGGGGGCCCCACTGAAGCTTTCTTT. Filled out from reference TRBV5-1 and TRBJ1-1, the complete variable domain reads KAGVTQTPRYLIKTRGQQVTLSCSPISGHRSVSWYQQTPGQGLQFLFEYFSETQRNKGNFPGRFSGRQFSNSRSEMNVSTLELGDSALYLCASSPGTGGPTEAFFGQGTRLTVV.

This clone was observed a single time. The chain is built from TRBV20-1 and TRBJ1-2, with D maybe TRBD1 (6 bases). Germline V gene data show CDR1 as DFQATT and CDR2 as SNEGSKA (reference sequence). This CDR3 contains 11 residues. The germline V and J ends were trimmed by 3 bases and 6 bases, with 8 bases remaining between them. Here the CDR3 DNA reads TGCAGTGCTAGGGGGGCGAATGGCTACACCTTC. Its translation: CSARGANGYTF.

The rearrangement uses TRBV30 and TRBJ1-5, with TRBD1 matching 8 bases. V lost 2 bases, J lost 2 bases, and 8 bases stayed unmatched. Germline values: CDR1 GTSNPN, CDR2 SVGIG (reference sequence). The CDR3 covers 16 residues. The CDR3 DNA reads as TGTGCCTGGAGTCTGTTCGGACAGGGAGGCAATCAGCCCCAGCATTTT. This translates into CAWSLFGQGGNQPQHF.

This clone was seen only a few times. V and J are TRBV27 and TRBJ1-3; 7 bases map to TRBD1. There are 14 residues in the CDR3. Germline CDR1 MNHEY, CDR2 SMNVEV (reference sequence). With 5 bases clipped from V and 4 bases from J, the junction kept 5 bases outside the gene matches. DNA for the CDR3: TGTGCCAGCAGTCCCCGGGACAGAGGAAACACCATATATTTT. Translating it yields CASSPRDRGNTIYF.

The CDR3: CASRDRLTGELFF. The CDR3 nucleotides are TGTGCCAGTCGGGACAGACTCACCGGGGAGCTGTTTTTT. The gene calls are TRBV19 and TRBJ2-2, with 7 positions matching TRBD1. The CDR3 sequence is 13 residues long. Germline CDR1 and CDR2: LNHDA and SQIVND (reference sequence). After removal of 8 bases from V and 4 bases from J, the junction contained 4 bases not matched to a gene.

V is TRBV5-6 and J is TRBJ1-2, with 7 bases identical to TRBD1. From germline, CDR1 is SGHDT and CDR2 YYEEEE. The CDR3 runs to 14 residues. V was clipped by 2 bases and J by 3 bases; unmatched bases: 4. The CDR3 DNA reads as TGTGCCAGCAGCTTCTCCGGGACAGACTATGGCTACACCTTC. Amino acid sequence: CASSFSGTDYGYTF.

The chain joins TRBV27 to TRBJ2-1; 10 bases agree with TRBD2. CDR3 length: 18 amino acids. Germline lookup yields CDR1 MNHEY and CDR2 SMNVEV (reference sequence). V lost 1 base and J lost 3; bases outside the gene matches: 9. CDR3 residues: CASSLYGLAGAYYNEQFF. CDR3 nucleotides: TGTGCCAGCAGTTTATATGGCCTAGCGGGAGCGTACTACAATGAGCAGTTCTTC.

This clone was found once. CDR3 protein: CASSLRTRTGGSYEQYF. The CDR3 nucleotides read TGCGCCAGCAGCTTAAGAACAAGGACAGGGGGCTCCTACGAGCAGTACTTC. The chain has TRBV5-1 and TRBJ2-7, with 10 bases aligning to TRBD1. V shed 2 bases and J 0 bases; nucleotides not matched to a gene: 8. CDR3 length: 17 residues. CDR1 is SGHRS, CDR2 YFSETQ, per germline.

The chain links TRBV5-6 to TRBJ2-5; 7 bases match TRBD1. The CDR3 consists of 14 residues. Losses at the gene ends were 4 bases for V and 5 bases for J; bases not matched to a gene: 8. CDR1 and CDR2 (germline): SGHDT, YYEEEE. The CDR3 region is CASSPYRGRETQYF. Written as DNA, the CDR3 is TGTGCCAGCAGCCCCTACAGGGGTCGGGAGACCCAGTACTTC.

This clone is a singleton in its sample. The rearrangement links TRBV2 to TRBJ1-5; perhaps TRBD1 as D (5 bases). Trimming shortened V by 4 bases and J by 1 base, and 8 bases separated the two germline ends. This CDR3 is built from 14 residues. Germline V lookup: CDR1 SNHLY, CDR2 FYNNEI. In DNA form, the CDR3 reads TGTGCCAGCAGTGGCAGGGAAAGCAATCAGCCCCAGCATTTT. It is translated as CASSGRESNQPQHF.

The V and J genes are TRBV29-1 and TRBJ2-1; 11 nucleotides align to TRBD1. CDR1 is SQVTM and CDR2 is ANQGSEA in the germline V gene. The CDR3 is made up of 14 amino acids. The V and J ends lost 4 bases and 5 bases, in that order; junction bases with no gene match: 4. CDR3 sequence: CSVVGQGVNNEQFF. The CDR3 DNA is TGCAGCGTTGTGGGACAGGGGGTCAACAATGAGCAGTTCTTC.

The chain is built from TRBV11-2 and TRBJ2-7; D is ambiguous. Germline values: CDR1 SGHAT, CDR2 FQNNGV. This CDR3 contains 11 residues. V lost 5 bases, J lost 4 bases, and 6 bases lay in between. CDR3 DNA sequence: TGTGCCAGCAGCGTGCTATACGAGCAGTACTTC. Translation: CASSVLYEQYF.

The gene calls are TRBV5-1 and TRBJ2-2, with D possibly TRBD1 on 6 matching bases. The germline V gene has CDR1 SGHRS and CDR2 YFSETQ. This CDR3 contains 16 residues. V shed 5 bases and J shed 6 bases, with 20 bases lying between them. The CDR3 sequence: CASRGPNRPGAGELFF. For the CDR3, the DNA is TGCGCCAGCAGGGGTCCTAACCGCCCAGGGGCCGGGGAGCTGTTTTTT.

The chain couples TRBV6-2 or TRBV6-3 to TRBJ2-1, with 15 bases identical to TRBD2. Germline-derived CDR1 and CDR2 are MNHEY and SVGEGT. The CDR3 loop spans 16 amino acids. The junction had 5 bases not matched to a gene; V was cut back by 5 bases and J by 6 bases. CDR3 loop: CASSTGTSGRPNEQFF. The CDR3 DNA reads TGTGCCAGCAGTACCGGGACTAGCGGGAGGCCCAATGAGCAGTTCTTC.

The chain uses TRBV28 and TRBJ1-5, with 7 bases lining up with TRBD1. The CDR3 is 17 amino acids. Germline values: CDR1 MDHEN, CDR2 SYDVKM. V shed 5 bases and J 4 bases; nucleotides not matched to a gene: 14. CDR3 amino acids: CASSGPLGTVKNQPQHF. DNA for the CDR3: TGTGCCAGCAGTGGACCCCTCGGGACAGTAAAAAATCAGCCCCAGCATTTT.

J is TRBJ2-5 and V is TRBV5-1; TRBD2 agrees at 12 bases. V was pared by 7 bases and J by 2 bases, with 3 bases of the junction left unmatched. The CDR3 contains 14 residues. Looked up from germline, CDR1 is SGHRS and CDR2 is YFSETQ. CDR3 in amino acids: CASCGLAGQETQYF. In DNA, the CDR3 is TGCGCCAGCTGCGGACTAGCGGGACAAGAGACCCAGTACTTC.

This clone was picked up one time. The chain employs TRBV27 and TRBJ2-1, with 12 bases identical to TRBD2. Germline CDR1 reads MNHEY; CDR2 reads SMNVEV (reference sequence). J was trimmed by 5 bases and V by 6 bases; bases with no gene match: 2. The CDR3 sequence is 14 residues long. This chain's CDR3 is CASRPSGGDNEQFF. DNA for the CDR3: TGTGCCAGCAGGCCTAGCGGGGGGGACAATGAGCAGTTCTTC.

The chain employs TRBV20-1 and TRBJ1-1; D gene uncertain. This CDR3 has 13 residues. The germline V gene has CDR1 DFQATT and CDR2 SNEGSKA (reference sequence). Trimming shortened V by 3 bases and J by 3 bases, and 11 bases separated the two germline ends. CDR3 nucleotide sequence: TGCAGTGCTAGTCCGGGGATCGACACTGAAGCTTTCTTT. Translated: CSASPGIDTEAFF.